Here is one T cell receptor (beta chain) with its context. The source of the sample is a study of shared clonotypes between healthy human individuals. The repertoire was sequenced with immunoSEQ multiplex PCR; TCRdb's copy has only in-frame clones and lacks some. The sample records around 2,000,000 clones, about 95% being singletons. Germline CDR1 and CDR2: SGHNT and YYREEE (reference sequence). The CDR3 is 15 amino acids. V lost 4 bases and J 6 bases, leaving 19 bases between the germline ends. The chain carries TRBV5-4 and TRBJ1-2; D perhaps matches TRBD1 (6 bases). This receptor was taken from a man younger than 30 in good health. The sample taken for sequencing was naive CD4+ T cells sorted from blood. The subset denotes: CD45RA+ positively selected. Here the CDR3 reads CASSPGHLLGDGYTF. As DNA, the CDR3 is TGTGCCAGCAGCCCGGGACACCTACTAGGAGATGGCTACACCTTC.